One T cell receptor (beta chain) is described in this entry. Its antigen is unknown. This entry belongs to a study of identical twins. Overall study findings and caveats: An excess of low generation probability was shown by twin-shared out-of-frame alpha sequences. The models gave estimates that fell short of the out-of-frame TCR alpha sharing seen in monozygotic twins. High-abundance cord blood beta clonotypes had fewer insertions; memory repertoires showed none.

CDR1 and CDR2 from the germline V gene are DFQATT and SNEGSKA (reference sequence). V gave up 6 bases and J gave up 4 bases, with 14 bases separating them. This CDR3 has 13 residues. TCRdb re-called the 5' RACE reads with MiXCR, one entry per CDR3 protein. The sample lists more than 1.5 million distinct CDR3 sequences, 32% occurring once. Healthy Caucasians supplied all donations. The clonotype was recovered from a newborn girl in good health. The chain joins TRBV20-1 to TRBJ2-3, with D possibly being TRBD2 (6 bases). The specimen was cord blood. CDR3 protein: CSAPGVFADTQYF. The CDR3 DNA is TGCAGTGCCCCGGGAGTCTTCGCAGATACGCAGTATTTT.